The 5 T cell receptor beta chains below were found in one sample sequenced in a study of cytomegalovirus exposure and HLA in healthy donors. Vbeta (60) and Jbeta (13) primers were used in the PCR. Data came from immunoSEQ multiplex PCR; TCRdb stores just in-frame clones and leaves some out. The sample records some 150,000 clones, roughly 80% being singletons. The source material was PBMCs. The receptors were gathered from a man aged 30 to 45 in good health and CMV-seropositive.

In nucleotides, the CDR3 is TGTGCCAGCAGGACGGGACAGGGGGTCGGCGAGCAGTACTTC. Translated: CASRTGQGVGEQYF. The chain recombines TRBV6-1 with TRBJ2-7; 11 nucleotides agree with TRBD1. CDR1 MNHNS and CDR2 SASEGT come from the germline V gene. The CDR3 spans 14 residues. Losses at the gene ends were 6 bases for V and 6 bases for J; bases not matched to a gene: 7.

This chain uses TRBV18 with TRBJ2-2, with a tentative D call TRBD1 (7 bases). The CDR3 extends over 16 amino acids. Trimming removed 2 bases from V and 2 bases from J, with 12 bases in between. Germline loops: CDR1 KGHSH, CDR2 LQKENI. The chain's CDR3 is CASSPRRGLNTGELFF. The CDR3 bases are TGTGCCAGCTCACCAAGGAGGGGGCTCAACACCGGGGAGCTGTTTTTT.

CDR3 region: CASKELGGTEAFF. The CDR3 DNA reads TGTGCCTCTAAGGAGCTGGGAGGCACTGAAGCTTTCTTT. The chain uses TRBV6-1 and TRBJ1-1; D is unclear. V lost 11 bases to trimming and J lost 4 bases, with 17 bases between them. Germline CDR1 MNHNS, CDR2 SASEGT. This CDR3 contains 13 residues.

This clone was counted only a few times. The chain employs TRBV18 and TRBJ1-3; 8 bases agree with TRBD1. The CDR3 has 16 residues. From germline, CDR1 is KGHSH and CDR2 LQKENI. V dropped 5 bases and J dropped 0; count of bases not matched to a gene: 6. CDR3 sequence reads: CASSLSTGGSGNTIYF. The CDR3 DNA reads TGTGCCAGCTCATTATCTACAGGGGGCTCTGGAAACACCATATATTTT.

The chain links TRBV28 to TRBJ1-2, with a tentative D call TRBD1 (6 bases). Trimming took off 1 base at V and 8 bases at J, with 11 bases between the two ends. This CDR3 is built from 13 residues. Germline V gives CDR1 MDHEN, CDR2 SYDVKM. The CDR3 DNA is TGTGCCAGCAGTTTATTCAGGGGCAACGGCTACACCTTC. Translation gives CASSLFRGNGYTF.